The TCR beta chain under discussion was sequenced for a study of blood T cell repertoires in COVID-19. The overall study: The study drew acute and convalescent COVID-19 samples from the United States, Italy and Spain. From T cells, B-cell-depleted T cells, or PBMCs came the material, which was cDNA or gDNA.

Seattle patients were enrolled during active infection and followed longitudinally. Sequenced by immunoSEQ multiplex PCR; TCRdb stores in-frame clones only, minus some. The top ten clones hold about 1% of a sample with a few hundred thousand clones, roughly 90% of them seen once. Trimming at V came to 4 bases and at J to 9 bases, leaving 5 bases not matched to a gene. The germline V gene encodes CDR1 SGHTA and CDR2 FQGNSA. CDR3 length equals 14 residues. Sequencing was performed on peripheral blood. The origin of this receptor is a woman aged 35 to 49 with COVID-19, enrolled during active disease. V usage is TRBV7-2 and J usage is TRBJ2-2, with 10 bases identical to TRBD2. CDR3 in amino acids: CASSWTSGKRELFF. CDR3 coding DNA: TGTGCCAGCAGCTGGACTAGCGGAAAGAGGGAGCTGTTTTTT.